One sample yielded the 19 T cell receptor beta chains listed below, sequenced in a study of blood T cells in healthy people across ages. Through a sample-barcoded 5' primer and a J-beta primer mix, a second PCR was run for about 6 to 11 cycles. TCRdb called the 5' RACE reads again in MiXCR, with one record for every CDR3 protein. There are over 600,000 distinct CDR3 sequences in the sample; under 25% occur only once, and more than 3% lies in the top ten. Sequenced sample: blood. The receptors shown here come from a man aged 65 to 79 in good health.

The chain uses TRBV3-1 and TRBJ1-2, with 7 positions matching TRBD1. The length of the CDR3 is 14 residues. V was pared by 2 bases and J by 8 bases, with 8 bases of the junction left unmatched. CDR1 and CDR2 (germline): LGHDT, YNNKEL (reference sequence). CDR3 loop: CASSQPTGVKGYTF. The CDR3 region has the DNA TGTGCCAGCAGCCAACCTACAGGGGTGAAAGGCTACACCTTC.

This clonotype was found a few times. J is TRBJ1-1 and V is TRBV6-1, with TRBD1 matching over 7 bases. The junction had 12 bases not matched to a gene; V was cut back by 11 bases and J by 6 bases. CDR1 and CDR2 from the germline V gene are MNHNS and SASEGT. This CDR3 spans 13 amino acids. The CDR3 sequence is CASTRGGWAEAFF. For the CDR3, the DNA is TGTGCCTCAACCAGGGGGGGCTGGGCTGAAGCTTTCTTT.

This clonotype was detected a few times. The chain links TRBV14 to TRBJ2-1; possible D gene TRBD2, 6 bases. The V end lost 2 bases, the J end lost 5 bases, and 19 bases lay between the germline ends. Germline CDR1 is SGHDN and CDR2 is FVKESK. The CDR3 totals 17 residues. Written as DNA, the CDR3 is TGTGCCAGCAGCCAATACCCAGTGGGGGACTCAGACAATGAGCAGTTCTTC. Translation gives CASSQYPVGDSDNEQFF.

The chain employs TRBV5-5 and TRBJ1-2; D gene uncertain. The CDR3 totals 16 residues. Trimming removed 4 bases at V and 4 bases at J, with 20 bases between. Germline V lookup: CDR1 SGHKS, CDR2 YYEKEE (reference sequence). The CDR3: CASSIGVPKGSYGYTF. The CDR3 nucleotides are TGTGCCAGCAGCATTGGGGTGCCGAAAGGGAGCTATGGCTACACCTTC.

V gene TRBV20-1 combines with J gene TRBJ2-5; perhaps D is TRBD1 or TRBD2 (5 bases each). CDR3 size: 12 residues. Looked up from germline, CDR1 is DFQATT and CDR2 is SNEGSKA (reference sequence). V was shortened by 1 base and J by 7 bases, with 10 bases between the two germline ends. CDR3 sequence reads: CSARVGVGTQYF. CDR3 coding DNA: TGCAGTGCTAGAGTGGGGGTCGGGACCCAGTACTTC.

There are a few counts of this clonotype. This chain links TRBV5-1 with TRBJ2-5, with D maybe TRBD1 (6 bases). Trimming took 7 bases from V and 7 from J, leaving 17 bases between them. The CDR3 contains 13 residues. The V gene's germline CDR1 is SGHRS and CDR2 YFSETQ. The chain's CDR3 is CASGLDSLGTQYF. As DNA, the CDR3 is TGCGCCAGCGGCCTGGACAGCCTCGGGACCCAGTACTTC.

The DNA of the CDR3 is TGTGCCAGCAGCCCCCTCGGTCGGGAGCAGTACTTC. This gives the protein CASSPLGREQYF. The chain has TRBV7-6 and TRBJ2-5; D may be TRBD2 (6 bases). Trimming pared 5 bases from V and 11 bases from J, leaving 15 bases between. Germline values: CDR1 SGHVS, CDR2 FNYEAQ. The CDR3 is made up of 12 amino acids.

This clonotype has only a few counts. This chain joins TRBV5-6 and TRBJ2-3; perhaps TRBD1 as D (7 bases). The V gene lost 4 bases and the J gene lost 5 bases, with 17 bases spanning the gap. Germline V gives CDR1 SGHDT, CDR2 YYEEEE. CDR3 length: 15 amino acids. Here the CDR3 DNA reads TGTGCCAGCAGCCCAGGGGGGTCGCACATAGATACGCAGTATTTT. Protein sequence: CASSPGGSHIDTQYF.

This clonotype came up a few times. The chain couples TRBV29-1 to TRBJ2-3, with D possibly being TRBD1 or TRBD2 (6 bases each). Trimming shortened V by 3 bases and J by 3 bases, and 16 bases separated the two germline ends. Germline V lookup: CDR1 SQVTM, CDR2 ANQGSEA. CDR3 length equals 15 residues. The CDR3 DNA sequence: TGCAGCGTTGAGGATCAAGGGGGGAGGACAGATACGCAGTATTTT. Protein product: CSVEDQGGRTDTQYF.

The rearrangement links TRBV4-3 to TRBJ2-4; TRBD1 matches 8 bases. J lost 6 bases, V lost 8 bases, and 9 bases had no gene match. This CDR3 has 14 residues. Germline loops: CDR1 LGHNA, CDR2 YSLEER. As DNA, the CDR3 is TGCGCCAGCGCAGACGGACAGGGTAGAAACATTCAGTACTTC. Amino acids: CASADGQGRNIQYF.

V usage is TRBV12-3 or TRBV12-4 and J usage is TRBJ2-7, with D possibly TRBD1 on 6 matching bases. Trimming took off 3 bases at V and 2 bases at J, with 14 bases between the two ends. This CDR3 is 15 amino acids long. CDR3 bases: TGTGCCAGCAGTTTCGGGACCCAGGGGCCCTACGAGCAGTACTTC. It specifies CASSFGTQGPYEQYF.

The chain recombines TRBV29-1 with TRBJ2-7, with 10 bases that match TRBD2. Unmatched junction bases numbered 12, after V lost 7 bases and J lost 3 bases. Per the germline V gene, CDR1 is SQVTM and CDR2 is ANQGSEA. The CDR3 is 15 residues long. DNA of the CDR3: TGCAGCGCCTTCCACCTAGCGGGAGACCGCTACGAGCAGTACTTC. It translates to CSAFHLAGDRYEQYF.

The V call is TRBV7-9, the J call TRBJ2-5, with 10 positions matching TRBD2. The better agreement between TRBJ2-1 and the DNA end casts doubt on the J call. CDR3 length equals 16 residues. CDR1 and CDR2 from the germline V gene are SEHNR and FQNEAQ (reference sequence). The CDR3 sequence is CASSFPGTSVPNEQFF. In DNA, the CDR3 is TGTGCCAGCAGCTTCCCCGGGACTAGCGTTCCGAATGAGCAGTTCTTC.

This clonotype was counted at least ten times. The chain joins TRBV6-5 to TRBJ2-5, with 10 bases matching TRBD2. Per germline, CDR1 MNHEY and CDR2 SVGAGI. V was pared by 7 bases and J by 3 bases, with 5 bases of the junction left unmatched. The CDR3 contains 14 residues. The CDR3 DNA follows: TGTGCCAGCACCCACCTAGCGGGAGAAGAGACCCAGTACTTC. Encoded protein: CASTHLAGEETQYF.

A few counts support this clonotype. The chain recombines TRBV7-6 with TRBJ2-3, with D unresolved. V was shortened by 5 bases and J by 6 bases, with 12 bases between the two germline ends. Germline V lookup: CDR1 SGHVS, CDR2 FNYEAQ. The CDR3 loop spans 13 amino acids. The CDR3 nucleotides read TGTGCCAGCAGCATCGGAAAGTTGGATACGCAGTATTTT. Translated, it gives CASSIGKLDTQYF.

This clonotype was seen a few times. The chain links TRBV20-1 to TRBJ2-1, with a weak D call TRBD1 (6 bases). This CDR3 region has 16 residues. In germline, CDR1 is DFQATT, CDR2 SNEGSKA (reference sequence). Trimming took 0 bases from V and 0 from J, leaving 12 bases between them. The CDR3 loop reads CSARDLLGGSYNEQFF. The CDR3 DNA follows: TGCAGTGCTAGAGATCTGTTAGGGGGCTCCTACAATGAGCAGTTCTTC.

The table lists this clonotype with many counts. The rearrangement links TRBV18 to TRBJ2-5, with D tentatively TRBD2 (7 bases). V was shortened by 0 bases and J by 2 bases, with 16 bases between the two germline ends. The CDR3 is 17 amino acids. Germline CDR1 KGHSH, CDR2 LQKENI. The CDR3 coding sequence is TGTGCCAGCTCACCACCGACCGGGGGGCAAGGACAAGAGACCCAGTACTTC. It translates to CASSPPTGGQGQETQYF.

This clonotype has a handful of counts. J is TRBJ2-3 and V is TRBV29-1, with TRBD2 matching over 11 bases. The CDR3 is 14 residues long. Losses at the gene ends were 8 bases for V and 4 bases for J; bases not matched to a gene: 8. Germline assignment: CDR1 SQVTM and CDR2 ANQGSEA. This chain's CDR3 is CSTRGTSGADTQYF. DNA of the CDR3: TGCAGCACTAGGGGGACTAGCGGTGCAGATACGCAGTATTTT.

The chain has TRBV7-2 and TRBJ2-2; D remains ambiguous. The V end lost 1 base, the J end lost 7 bases, and 7 bases lay between the germline ends. This CDR3 has 13 amino acids. In germline, CDR1 is SGHTA, CDR2 FQGNSA. This chain's CDR3 is CASSLGGDGELFF. For the CDR3, the DNA is TGTGCCAGCAGCTTAGGAGGAGACGGGGAGCTGTTTTTT.